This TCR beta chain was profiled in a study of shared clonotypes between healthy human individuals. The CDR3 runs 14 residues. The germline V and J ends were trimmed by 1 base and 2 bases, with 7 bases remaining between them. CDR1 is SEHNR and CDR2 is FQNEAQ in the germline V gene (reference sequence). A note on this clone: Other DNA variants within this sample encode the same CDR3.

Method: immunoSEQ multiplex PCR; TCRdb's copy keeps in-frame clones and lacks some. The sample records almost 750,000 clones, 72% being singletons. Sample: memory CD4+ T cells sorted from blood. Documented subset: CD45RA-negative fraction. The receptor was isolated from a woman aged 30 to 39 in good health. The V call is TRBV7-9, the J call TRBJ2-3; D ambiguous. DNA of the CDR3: TGTGCCAGCAGCTTAGGCCTCTCCACAGATACGCAGTATTTT. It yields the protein CASSLGLSTDTQYF.